Below are 11 T cell receptor beta chains sequenced from a single sample in a study of OX40 agonist ivuxolimab in advanced cancers. The method was immunoSEQ multiplex PCR; TCRdb's version includes in-frame clones alone and lacks a portion of them. In the table there are 40,000 to 55,000 clones, about 88% of which are singletons. Sequenced material: CD4+ or CD8+ T cells sorted from blood, taken in a trial of the OX40 agonist ivuxolimab. These TCRs come from an adult with an advanced solid tumor such as melanoma, head and neck, liver or kidney cancer.

This chain uses TRBV6-5 with TRBJ2-1; D gene ambiguous. The CDR3 length is 12 residues. The ends were cut back, 8 bases at V and 3 bases at J, with 8 bases in the middle. From germline, CDR1 is MNHEY and CDR2 SVGAGI. CDR3 sequence (DNA): TGTGCCAGCGGCCAAGTCTACAATGAGCAGTTCTTC. Its protein is CASGQVYNEQFF.

CDR3 nucleotide sequence: TGTGCCAGCAGTTTCACAGGGGGCTTTTCCGGGGAGCTGTTTTTT. Translation gives CASSFTGGFSGELFF. The V and J genes are TRBV27 and TRBJ2-2; 9 bases are shared with TRBD1. The CDR3 is 15 amino acids. Trimming at V came to 3 bases and at J to 6 bases, leaving 5 bases not matched to a gene. Germline V CDR1 and CDR2: MNHEY, SMNVEV (reference sequence).

The J gene is TRBJ1-5, the V gene TRBV7-2; perhaps TRBD1 as D (6 bases). V was pared by 1 base and J by 11 bases, with 15 bases between. The germline V gene encodes CDR1 SGHTA and CDR2 FQGNSA. This CDR3 is 14 amino acids long. The CDR3 DNA is TGTGCCAGCAGCTTAGGACAGGATCTCCCGACCCAGCATTTT. Amino acids: CASSLGQDLPTQHF.

The J gene is TRBJ1-1, the V gene TRBV19; no definite D call. Germline assignment: CDR1 LNHDA and CDR2 SQIVND (reference sequence). V was trimmed by 5 bases and J by 0 bases, leaving 16 bases between them. CDR3 length: 16 amino acids. CDR3 bases: TGTGCCAGTAGTGGGCGGGCTGGTTCCATGAACACTGAAGCTTTCTTT. This gives the protein CASSGRAGSMNTEAFF.

V is TRBV27 and J is TRBJ2-7; 9 positions agree with TRBD1. The CDR3 is 14 residues long. Germline values: CDR1 MNHEY, CDR2 SMNVEV (reference sequence). With 5 bases clipped from V and 6 bases from J, the junction kept 8 bases outside the gene matches. In nucleotides, the CDR3 is TGTGCCAGCAGTACGGACAGGGGATCGGGCGAGCAGTACTTC. It codes for CASSTDRGSGEQYF.

This clone was counted between two and nine times. The V gene is TRBV19, the J gene TRBJ1-5; D is possibly TRBD1 (6 bases). The CDR3 totals 16 residues. V dropped 2 bases and J dropped 4 bases, with 15 bases sitting between them. Germline CDR1 reads LNHDA; CDR2 reads SQIVND (reference sequence). The CDR3 DNA sequence: TGTGCCAGTAGTATAAACAAAGGACAGTTAAATCAGCCCCAGCATTTT. Protein: CASSINKGQLNQPQHF. Full variable domain (remainder filled in from reference TRBV19 and TRBJ1-5): DGGITQSPKYLFRKEGQNVTLSCEQNLNHDAMYWYRQDPGQGLRLIYYSQIVNDFQKGDIAEGYSVSREKKESFPLTVTSAQKNPTAFYLCASSINKGQLNQPQHFGDGTRLSIL.

The CDR3 sequence: CASSQEGRGYTF. In DNA, the CDR3 is TGTGCCAGCAGCCAAGAGGGACGTGGCTACACCTTC. The V call is TRBV4-2, the J call TRBJ1-2, with a possible D match to TRBD1 (5 bases). Germline V gives CDR1 LGHNA, CDR2 YNFKEQ. V shed 0 bases and J shed 7 bases, with 6 bases lying between them. The CDR3 has 12 residues.

The chain couples TRBV6-1 to TRBJ2-1; 10 nucleotides match TRBD2. J was trimmed by 7 bases and V by 6 bases; bases with no gene match: 6. Per the germline V gene, CDR1 is MNHNS and CDR2 is SASEGT. The CDR3 is 14 amino acids. The CDR3 DNA follows: TGTGCCAGCAGGGCTAGCGGGGGTAAAAATGAGCAGTTCTTC. It codes for CASRASGGKNEQFF.

The rearrangement joins TRBV11-2 to TRBJ2-5; no definite D call. The length of the CDR3 is 15 residues. V was pared by 5 bases and J by 0 bases, with 13 bases between. The germline V gene encodes CDR1 SGHAT and CDR2 FQNNGV. The CDR3 DNA follows: TGTGCCAGCAGCACCCCCTTGGCTTACCAAGAGACCCAGTACTTC. Amino acids: CASSTPLAYQETQYF.

V is TRBV5-1 and J is TRBJ2-7; 9 bases match TRBD1. Losses at the gene ends were 4 bases for V and 5 bases for J; bases not matched to a gene: 10. The CDR3 contains 15 residues. Germline values: CDR1 SGHRS, CDR2 YFSETQ. The CDR3 nucleotides read TGCGCCAGCAGCCCGACGGGACAGGGTTCCCACGAGCAGTACTTC. This codes for CASSPTGQGSHEQYF.

The chain employs TRBV25-1 and TRBJ1-6, with D unresolved. The CDR3 runs to 15 residues. V was clipped by 4 bases and J by 5 bases, with 12 bases between them. Germline CDR1 is MGHDK and CDR2 is SYGVNS. CDR3 coding DNA: TGTGCCAGCAGTGTCAACCGGGCGAATAATTCACCCCTCCACTTT. Translation: CASSVNRANNSPLHF.